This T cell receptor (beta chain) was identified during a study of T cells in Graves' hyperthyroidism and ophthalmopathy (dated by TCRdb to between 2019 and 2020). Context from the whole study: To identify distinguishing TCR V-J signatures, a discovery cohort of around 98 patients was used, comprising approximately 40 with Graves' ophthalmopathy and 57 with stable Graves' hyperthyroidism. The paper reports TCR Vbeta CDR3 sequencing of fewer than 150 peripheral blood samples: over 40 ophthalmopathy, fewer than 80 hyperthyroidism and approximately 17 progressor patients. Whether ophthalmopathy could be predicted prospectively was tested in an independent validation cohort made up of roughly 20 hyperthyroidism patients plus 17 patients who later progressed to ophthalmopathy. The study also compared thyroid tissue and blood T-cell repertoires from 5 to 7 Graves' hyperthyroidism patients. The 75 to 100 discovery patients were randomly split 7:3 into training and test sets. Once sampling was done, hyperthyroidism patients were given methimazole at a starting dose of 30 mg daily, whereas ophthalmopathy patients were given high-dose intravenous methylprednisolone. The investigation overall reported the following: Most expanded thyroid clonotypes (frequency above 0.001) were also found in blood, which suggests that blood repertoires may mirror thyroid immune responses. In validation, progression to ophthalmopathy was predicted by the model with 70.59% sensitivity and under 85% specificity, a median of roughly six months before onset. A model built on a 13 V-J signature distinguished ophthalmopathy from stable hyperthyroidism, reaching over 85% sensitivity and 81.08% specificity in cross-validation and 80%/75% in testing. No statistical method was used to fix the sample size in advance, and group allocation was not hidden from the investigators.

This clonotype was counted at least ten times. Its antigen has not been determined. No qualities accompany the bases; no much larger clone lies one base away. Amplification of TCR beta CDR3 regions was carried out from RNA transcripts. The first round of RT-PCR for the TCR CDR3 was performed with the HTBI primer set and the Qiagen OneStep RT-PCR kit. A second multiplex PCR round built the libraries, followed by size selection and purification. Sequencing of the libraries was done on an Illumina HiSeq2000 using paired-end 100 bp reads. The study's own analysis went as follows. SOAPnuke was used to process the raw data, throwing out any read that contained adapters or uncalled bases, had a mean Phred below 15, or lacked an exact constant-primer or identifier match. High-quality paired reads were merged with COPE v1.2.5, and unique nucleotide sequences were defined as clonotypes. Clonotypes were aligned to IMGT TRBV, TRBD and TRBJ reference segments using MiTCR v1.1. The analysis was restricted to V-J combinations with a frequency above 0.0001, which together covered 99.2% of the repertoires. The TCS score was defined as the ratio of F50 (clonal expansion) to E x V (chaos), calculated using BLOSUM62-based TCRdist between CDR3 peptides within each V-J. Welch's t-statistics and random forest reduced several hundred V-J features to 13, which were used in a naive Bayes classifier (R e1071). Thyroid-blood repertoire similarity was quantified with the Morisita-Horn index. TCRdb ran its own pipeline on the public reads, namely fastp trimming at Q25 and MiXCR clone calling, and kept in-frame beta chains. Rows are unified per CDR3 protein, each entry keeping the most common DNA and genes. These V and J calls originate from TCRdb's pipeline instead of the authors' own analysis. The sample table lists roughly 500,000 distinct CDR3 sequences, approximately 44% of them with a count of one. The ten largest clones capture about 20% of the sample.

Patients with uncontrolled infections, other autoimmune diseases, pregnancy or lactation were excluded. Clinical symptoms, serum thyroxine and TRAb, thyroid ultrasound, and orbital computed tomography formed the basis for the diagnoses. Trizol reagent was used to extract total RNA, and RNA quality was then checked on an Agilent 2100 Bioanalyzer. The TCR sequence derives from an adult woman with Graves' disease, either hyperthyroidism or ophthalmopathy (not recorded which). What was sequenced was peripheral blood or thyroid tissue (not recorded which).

CDR3 reads: CASSPRQGWGTEAFF. The nucleotide sequence is given as TGTGCCAGCAGCCCCAGACAGGGGTGGGGCACTGAAGCTTTCTTT. The rearranged chain carries TRBV7-9 and TRBJ1-1; TRBD1 aligns with 8 central bases. Taken from the germline V gene (reference sequence), the CDR1 and CDR2 loops are SEHNR and FQNEAQ. After removal of 5 bases from V and 4 bases from J, the junction retains 9 bases not matched to a gene. The CDR3 runs 15 residues from the cysteine to the phenylalanine. The kept DNA is CDR3 alone, 45 bases in frame from the first base.